The rows below give T cell receptor beta chains drawn from one sample of a study of radiation and T cells in renal cell carcinoma. Profiling relied on immunoSEQ multiplex PCR, and the TCRdb table lists in-frame clones only, not all of them. The data show some 50,000 clones, 83% seen once. The source was blood, collected from a patient whose treatment included radiotherapy and nephrectomy. The receptor source for this set is a woman aged 70 to 79 with renal cell carcinoma. The CDR3 runs from the conserved cysteine through the conserved F or W. The D gene is left open where the match is weak. The listing skips clone size in some rows; elsewhere it reads once, few, many or a size class.

CDR3aa | CDR3nt | j_gene | d_gene | abundance | v_gene
CASSQDRELSSGNTIYF | TGCGCCAGCAGCCAAGATCGTGAGTTGAGCTCTGGAAACACCATATATTTT | TRBJ1-3 | . | . | TRBV4-1
CASSLTGQGQETQYF | TGCGCCAGCAGCTTGACCGGACAGGGCCAGGAGACCCAGTACTTC | TRBJ2-5 | TRBD1 | . | TRBV5-1
CASSLTSSGGYEQFF | TGTGCCAGCAGCTTAACGTCTAGCGGGGGCTATGAGCAGTTCTTC | TRBJ2-1 | TRBD2 | . | TRBV7-3
CASSFGGGSYEQYF | TGTGCCAGCAGCTTTGGAGGGGGCTCCTACGAGCAGTACTTC | TRBJ2-7 | . | . | TRBV5-4
CASSSDRDNEQFF | TGTGCCAGCAGCTCTGACAGGGACAATGAGCAGTTCTTC | TRBJ2-1 | TRBD1 | . | TRBV7-9
CASSPYFQETQYF | TGTGCCAGCAGCCCTTACTTCCAAGAGACCCAGTACTTC | TRBJ2-5 | . | . | TRBV14
CASSQGRASNQPQHF | TGCGCCAGCAGCCAAGGCAGGGCCAGCAATCAGCCCCAGCATTTT | TRBJ1-5 | . | . | TRBV4-1
CASSLGQSWGGYTF | TGTGCCAGCAGCTTGGGGCAGAGCTGGGGTGGCTACACCTTC | TRBJ1-2 | . | few | TRBV5-6
CASSSVAGGGAGELFF | TGCGCCAGCAGCTCAGTCGCGGGAGGCGGAGCCGGGGAGCTGTTTTTT | TRBJ2-2 | TRBD2 | . | TRBV5-1
CAIKSGASTDTQYF | TGTGCCATCAAGAGCGGGGCTAGCACAGATACGCAGTATTTT | TRBJ2-3 | TRBD2 | . | TRBV6-5
CAWSARVRTNYGYTF | TGTGCCTGGAGTGCAAGGGTTCGAACTAACTATGGCTACACCTTC | TRBJ1-2 | . | . | TRBV30
CASSVGALLAGGEEQFF | TGTGCCAGCAGCGTCGGGGCCCTGCTAGCGGGAGGGGAGGAGCAGTTCTTC | TRBJ2-1 | TRBD2 | . | TRBV9
CASSPTGSHYGYTF | TGCGCCAGCAGCCCGACAGGGTCTCACTATGGCTACACCTTC | TRBJ1-2 | TRBD1 | . | TRBV10-2
CASSPTQSLSSEQFF | TGTGCCAGCAGCCCCACTCAGTCCCTATCGAGTGAGCAGTTCTTC | TRBJ2-1 | . | . | TRBV7-6
CASSYMGGSQETQYF | TGTGCCAGCAGTTACATGGGGGGGAGCCAAGAGACCCAGTACTTC | TRBJ2-5 | TRBD2 | . | TRBV6-5
CASSGRVANYGYTF | TGTGCCAGCAGTGGCAGGGTGGCTAACTATGGCTACACCTTC | TRBJ1-2 | . | . | TRBV2